This T cell receptor beta chain comes out of a study of early T cells in non-severe SARS-CoV-2 infection. Study-wide background: With bulk RNA from unsorted whole blood as input, sequencing yielded unpaired chains.

Of note for this clonotype: Its antigen is currently unknown.

The protocol attached unique molecular identifiers to individual cDNA molecules. TCRdb fed the 5' RACE reads into MiXCR, producing one record per CDR3 protein. The sample shows 32,000 or so distinct CDR3 sequences, around 5.7% of them seen only once. Deletions cut 5 bases from V and 0 bases from J, with 10 bases between. CDR3 length: 14 residues. From germline, CDR1 is SEHNR and CDR2 FQNEAQ (reference sequence). The study, taken as a whole, reports: VDJdb-based matching was biased toward anti-spike CD8 responses and missed private and CD4 specificities.

What was sequenced was whole blood. V gene TRBV7-9 combines with J gene TRBJ2-5, with D perhaps given as TRBD1 or TRBD2 (7 bases each). The receptor was derived from an adult who was a healthcare worker with PCR-confirmed SARS-CoV-2 infection or an uninfected control (not recorded which). Written as DNA, the CDR3 is TGTGCCAGCAGCCAGGGGGGGTACCAAGAGACCCAGTACTTC. Its protein is CASSQGGYQETQYF. The full variable domain, rest sourced from reference TRBV7-9 and TRBJ2-5, is DTGVSQNPRHKITKRGQNVTFRCDPISEHNRLYWYRQTLGQGPEFLTYFQNEAQLEKSRLLSDRFSAERPKGSFSTLEIQRTEQGDSAMYLCASSQGGYQETQYFGPGTRLLVL.